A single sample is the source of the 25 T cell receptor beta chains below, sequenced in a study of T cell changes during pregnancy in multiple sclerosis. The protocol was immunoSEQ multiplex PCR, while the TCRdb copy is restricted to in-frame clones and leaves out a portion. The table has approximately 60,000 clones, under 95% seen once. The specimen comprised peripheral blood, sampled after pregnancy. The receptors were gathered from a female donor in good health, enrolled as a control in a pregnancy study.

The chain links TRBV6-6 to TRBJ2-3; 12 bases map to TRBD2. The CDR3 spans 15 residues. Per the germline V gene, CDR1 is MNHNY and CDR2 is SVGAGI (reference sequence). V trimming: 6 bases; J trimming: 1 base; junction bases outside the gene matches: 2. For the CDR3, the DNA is TGTGCCAGCAGCAGGACTAGCGGGGGCACAGATACGCAGTATTTT. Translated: CASSRTSGGTDTQYF.

CDR3 protein: CASSPGQGRTDTQYF. CDR3 nucleotides: TGTGCCAGCAGCCCGGGACAGGGCCGCACAGATACGCAGTATTTT. The chain couples TRBV7-2 to TRBJ2-3; 9 bases align to TRBD1. Germline CDR1 reads SGHTA; CDR2 reads FQGNSA. CDR3 length equals 15 residues. The junction had 4 bases not matched to a gene; V was cut back by 5 bases and J by 1 base.

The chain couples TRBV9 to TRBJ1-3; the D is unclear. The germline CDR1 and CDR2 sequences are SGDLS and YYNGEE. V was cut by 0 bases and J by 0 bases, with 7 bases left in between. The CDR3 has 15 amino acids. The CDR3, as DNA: TGTGCCAGCAGCGTAGTAGGGAGCTCTGGAAACACCATATATTTT. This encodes CASSVVGSSGNTIYF.

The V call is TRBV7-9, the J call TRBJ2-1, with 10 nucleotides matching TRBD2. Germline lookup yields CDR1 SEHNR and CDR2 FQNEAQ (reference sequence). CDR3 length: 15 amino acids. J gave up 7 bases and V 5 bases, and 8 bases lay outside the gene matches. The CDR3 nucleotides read TGTGCCAGCAGCCCGCCGGCTAGCGGGAGAAATGAGCAGTTCTTC. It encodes CASSPPASGRNEQFF.

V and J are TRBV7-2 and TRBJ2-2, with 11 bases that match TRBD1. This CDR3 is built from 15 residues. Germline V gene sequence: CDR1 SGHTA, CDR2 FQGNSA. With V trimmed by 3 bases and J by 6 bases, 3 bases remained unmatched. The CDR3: CASSLMGQGAGELFF. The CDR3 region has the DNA TGTGCCAGCAGCTTGATGGGACAGGGGGCCGGGGAGCTGTTTTTT.

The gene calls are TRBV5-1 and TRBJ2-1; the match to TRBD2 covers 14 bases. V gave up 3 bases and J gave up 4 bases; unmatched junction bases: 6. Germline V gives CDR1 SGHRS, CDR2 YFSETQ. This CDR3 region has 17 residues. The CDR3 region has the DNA TGCGCCAGCAGCTCTGACGGACTAGCGGGGGGTTACAATGAGCAGTTCTTC. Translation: CASSSDGLAGGYNEQFF. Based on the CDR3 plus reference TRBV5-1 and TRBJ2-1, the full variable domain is KAGVTQTPRYLIKTRGQQVTLSCSPISGHRSVSWYQQTPGQGLQFLFEYFSETQRNKGNFPGRFSGRQFSNSRSEMNVSTLELGDSALYLCASSSDGLAGGYNEQFFGPGTRLTVL.

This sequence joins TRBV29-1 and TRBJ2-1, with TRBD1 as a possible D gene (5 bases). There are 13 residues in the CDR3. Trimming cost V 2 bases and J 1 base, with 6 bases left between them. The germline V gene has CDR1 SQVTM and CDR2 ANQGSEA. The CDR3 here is CSVERGSYNEQFF. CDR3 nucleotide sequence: TGCAGCGTTGAAAGGGGTTCCTACAATGAGCAGTTCTTC.

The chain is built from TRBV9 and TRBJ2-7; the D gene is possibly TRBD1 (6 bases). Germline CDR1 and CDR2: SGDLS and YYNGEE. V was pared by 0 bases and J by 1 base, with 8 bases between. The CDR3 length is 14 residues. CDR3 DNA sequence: TGTGCCAGCAGCGTAGCGGACAGATCCTACGAGCAGTACTTC. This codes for CASSVADRSYEQYF.

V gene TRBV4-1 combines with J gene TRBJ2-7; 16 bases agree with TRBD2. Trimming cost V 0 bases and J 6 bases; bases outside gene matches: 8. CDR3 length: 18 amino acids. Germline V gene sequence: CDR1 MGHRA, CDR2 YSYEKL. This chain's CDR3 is CASSQEVGTSGGAFEQYF. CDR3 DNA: TGCGCCAGCAGCCAAGAGGTTGGGACTAGCGGGGGGGCGTTCGAGCAGTACTTC.

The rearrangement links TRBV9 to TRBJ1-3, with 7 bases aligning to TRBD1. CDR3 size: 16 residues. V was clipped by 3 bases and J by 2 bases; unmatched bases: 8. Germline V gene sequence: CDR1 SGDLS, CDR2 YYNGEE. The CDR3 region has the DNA TGTGCCAGCAGCGCCTTAGACAGGGTAACTGGAAACACCATATATTTT. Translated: CASSALDRVTGNTIYF.

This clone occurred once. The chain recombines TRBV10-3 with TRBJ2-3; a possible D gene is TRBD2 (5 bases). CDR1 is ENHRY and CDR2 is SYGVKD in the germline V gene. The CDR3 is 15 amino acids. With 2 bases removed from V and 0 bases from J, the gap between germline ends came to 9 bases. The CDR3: CAISEEGQSTDTQYF. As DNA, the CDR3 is TGTGCCATCAGTGAGGAGGGCCAAAGCACAGATACGCAGTATTTT.

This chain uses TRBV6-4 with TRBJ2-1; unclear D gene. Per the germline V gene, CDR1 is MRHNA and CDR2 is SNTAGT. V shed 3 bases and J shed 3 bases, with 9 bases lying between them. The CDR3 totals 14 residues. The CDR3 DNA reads TGTGCCAGCAGTGATTGGCCCCGCTACAATGAGCAGTTCTTC. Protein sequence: CASSDWPRYNEQFF.

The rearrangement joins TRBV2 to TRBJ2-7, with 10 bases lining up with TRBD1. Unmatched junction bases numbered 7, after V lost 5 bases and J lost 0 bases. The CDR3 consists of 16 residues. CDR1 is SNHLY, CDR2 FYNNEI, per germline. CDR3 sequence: CASSLGDRGLSYEQYF. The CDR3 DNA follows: TGTGCCAGCAGTTTGGGGGACAGGGGCCTCTCCTACGAGCAGTACTTC. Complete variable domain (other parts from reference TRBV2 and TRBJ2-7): EPEVTQTPSHQVTQMGQEVILRCVPISNHLYFYWYRQILGQKVEFLVSFYNNEISEKSEIFDDQFSVERPDGSNFTLKIRSTKLEDSAMYFCASSLGDRGLSYEQYFGPGTRLTVT.

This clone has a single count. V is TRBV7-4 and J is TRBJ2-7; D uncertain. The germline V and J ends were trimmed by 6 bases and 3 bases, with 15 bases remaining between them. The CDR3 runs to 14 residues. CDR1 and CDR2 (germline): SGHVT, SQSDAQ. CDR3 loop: CASSAQTLGYEQYF. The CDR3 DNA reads TGTGCCAGCAGTGCTCAGACTTTAGGCTACGAGCAGTACTTC. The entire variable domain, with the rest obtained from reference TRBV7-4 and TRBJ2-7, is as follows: GAGVSQSPRYKVAKRGRDVALRCDSISGHVTLYWYRQTLGQGSEVLTYSQSDAQRDKSGRPSGRFSAERPERSVSTLKIQRTEQGDSAVYLCASSAQTLGYEQYFGPGTRLTVT.

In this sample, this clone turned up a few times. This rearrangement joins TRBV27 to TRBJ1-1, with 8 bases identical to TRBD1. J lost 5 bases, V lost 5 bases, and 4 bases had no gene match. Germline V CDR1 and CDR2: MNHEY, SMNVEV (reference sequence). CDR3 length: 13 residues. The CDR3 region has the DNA TGTGCCAGCAGTCGACAGGGGAGTACTGAAGCTTTCTTT. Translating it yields CASSRQGSTEAFF.

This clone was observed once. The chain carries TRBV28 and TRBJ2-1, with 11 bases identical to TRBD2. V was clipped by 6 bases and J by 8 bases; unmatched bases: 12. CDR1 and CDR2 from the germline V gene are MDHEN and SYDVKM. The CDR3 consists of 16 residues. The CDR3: CASSLTSGATLDEQFF. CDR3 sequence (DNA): TGTGCCAGCAGCCTGACTAGCGGGGCTACCTTGGATGAGCAGTTCTTC.

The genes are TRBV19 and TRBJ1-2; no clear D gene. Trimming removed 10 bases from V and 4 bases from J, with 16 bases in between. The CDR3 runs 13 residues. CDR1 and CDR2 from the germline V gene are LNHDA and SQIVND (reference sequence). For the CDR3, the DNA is TGTGCCATCATAAAGACTCTGCGCTATGGCTACACCTTC. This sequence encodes CAIIKTLRYGYTF.

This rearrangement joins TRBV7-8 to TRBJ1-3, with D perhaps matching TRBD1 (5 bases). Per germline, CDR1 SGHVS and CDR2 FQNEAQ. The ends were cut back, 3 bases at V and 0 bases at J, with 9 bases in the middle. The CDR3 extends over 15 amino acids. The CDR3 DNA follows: TGTGCCAGCAGCTTCAGGAGGGGCTCTGGAAACACCATATATTTT. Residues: CASSFRRGSGNTIYF.

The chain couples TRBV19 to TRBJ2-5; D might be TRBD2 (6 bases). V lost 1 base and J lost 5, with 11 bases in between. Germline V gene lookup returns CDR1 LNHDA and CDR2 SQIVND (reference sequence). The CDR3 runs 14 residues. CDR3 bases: TGTGCCAGTAGTATAGTTACTAGCTGGGAGACCCAGTACTTC. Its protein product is CASSIVTSWETQYF.

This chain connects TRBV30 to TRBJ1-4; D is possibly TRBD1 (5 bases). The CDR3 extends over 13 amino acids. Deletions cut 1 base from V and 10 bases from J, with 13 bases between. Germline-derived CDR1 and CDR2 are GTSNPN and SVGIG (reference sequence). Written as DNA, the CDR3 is TGTGCCTGGAGTGAACAGGTGACCCTAAAACTGTTTTTT. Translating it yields CAWSEQVTLKLFF.

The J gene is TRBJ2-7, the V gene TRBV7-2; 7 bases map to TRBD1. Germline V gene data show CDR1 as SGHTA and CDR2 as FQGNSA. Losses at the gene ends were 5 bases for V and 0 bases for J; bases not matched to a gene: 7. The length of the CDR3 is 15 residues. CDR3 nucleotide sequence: TGTGCCAGCAGCCCCGACTGGGACAGCTCCTACGAGCAGTACTTC. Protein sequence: CASSPDWDSSYEQYF.

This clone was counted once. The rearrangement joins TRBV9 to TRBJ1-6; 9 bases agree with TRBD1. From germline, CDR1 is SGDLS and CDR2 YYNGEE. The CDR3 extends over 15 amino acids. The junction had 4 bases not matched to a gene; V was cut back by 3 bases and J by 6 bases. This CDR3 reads CASSGTGAPNSPLHF. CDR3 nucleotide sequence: TGTGCCAGCAGCGGGACAGGGGCCCCTAATTCACCCCTCCACTTT.

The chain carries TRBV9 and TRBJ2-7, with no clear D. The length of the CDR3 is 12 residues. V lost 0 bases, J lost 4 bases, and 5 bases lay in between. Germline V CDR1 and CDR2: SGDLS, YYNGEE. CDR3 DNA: TGTGCCAGCAGCGTAGATAGTTACGAGCAGTACTTC. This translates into CASSVDSYEQYF.

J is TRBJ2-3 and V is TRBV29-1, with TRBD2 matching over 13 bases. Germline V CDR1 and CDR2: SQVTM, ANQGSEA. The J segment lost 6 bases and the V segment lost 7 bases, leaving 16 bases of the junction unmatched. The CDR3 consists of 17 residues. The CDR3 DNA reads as TGCAGCGCCCAAAGAGAAAGGACTAGCGGGAGAAGTGATACGCAGTATTTT. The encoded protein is CSAQRERTSGRSDTQYF.

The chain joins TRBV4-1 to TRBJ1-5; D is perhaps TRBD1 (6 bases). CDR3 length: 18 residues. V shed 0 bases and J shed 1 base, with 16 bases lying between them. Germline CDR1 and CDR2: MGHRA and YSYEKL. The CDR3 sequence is CASSQDSAAGVSNQPQHF. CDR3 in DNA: TGCGCCAGCAGCCAAGATTCCGCGGCAGGGGTAAGCAATCAGCCCCAGCATTTT.